Following are 21 T cell receptor beta chains from one sample sequenced in a study of OX40 agonist ivuxolimab in advanced cancers. Only in-frame clones appear in the TCRdb table, and some are missing; sequencing was by immunoSEQ multiplex PCR. This sample carries over 60,000 clones, roughly 83% of them seen once, and the ten largest clones take 2.1%. The specimen comprised CD4+ or CD8+ T cells sorted from blood, sampled in a trial of the OX40 agonist ivuxolimab. Every receptor here comes from an adult with an advanced solid tumor such as melanoma, head and neck, liver or kidney cancer.

V usage is TRBV4-3 and J usage is TRBJ2-2, with D hard to call. Germline CDR1 LGHNA, CDR2 YSLEER. The V end was cut by 0 bases, the J end by 6 bases, with 5 bases between. The CDR3 has 13 amino acids. The CDR3 sequence is CASSQDWAGELFF. The CDR3 DNA is TGCGCCAGCAGCCAAGATTGGGCCGGGGAGCTGTTTTTT.

V is TRBV5-1 and J is TRBJ2-6; D is unclear. Germline lookup yields CDR1 SGHRS and CDR2 YFSETQ. The CDR3 totals 16 residues. Trimming took off 0 bases at V and 1 base at J, with 8 bases between the two ends. CDR3 sequence reads: CASSLGGVSGANVLTF. CDR3 nucleotide sequence: TGCGCCAGCAGCTTGGGAGGAGTGTCTGGGGCCAACGTCCTGACTTTC. The whole variable domain, remainder taken from reference TRBV5-1 and TRBJ2-6, is KAGVTQTPRYLIKTRGQQVTLSCSPISGHRSVSWYQQTPGQGLQFLFEYFSETQRNKGNFPGRFSGRQFSNSRSEMNVSTLELGDSALYLCASSLGGVSGANVLTFGAGSRLTVL.

The rearrangement links TRBV28 to TRBJ1-2; no clear D. The V gene lost 7 bases and the J gene lost 4 bases, with 16 bases spanning the gap. The CDR3 is 14 amino acids. Per the germline V gene, CDR1 is MDHEN and CDR2 is SYDVKM. For the CDR3, the DNA is TGTGCCAGCACACCACATCGACGGATCTATGGCTACACCTTC. It translates to CASTPHRRIYGYTF.

This chain joins TRBV6-5 and TRBJ1-6; 8 bases line up with TRBD1. The CDR3 is 14 amino acids. The V and J ends lost 6 bases and 7 bases, in that order; junction bases with no gene match: 5. The germline V gene encodes CDR1 MNHEY and CDR2 SVGAGI. This CDR3 is CASRLTGVNSPLHF. CDR3 bases: TGTGCCAGCAGATTGACAGGGGTAAATTCACCCCTCCACTTT.

This chain links TRBV2 with TRBJ2-7, with unresolved D. The germline V gene has CDR1 SNHLY and CDR2 FYNNEI. The CDR3 sequence is 14 residues long. V was clipped by 6 bases and J by 2 bases, with 14 bases between them. CDR3 coding DNA: TGTGCCAGCAGGTTCGACACTTTCGCCTACGAGCAGTACTTC. It codes for CASRFDTFAYEQYF. The entire variable domain, with the rest obtained from reference TRBV2 and TRBJ2-7, is as follows: EPEVTQTPSHQVTQMGQEVILRCVPISNHLYFYWYRQILGQKVEFLVSFYNNEISEKSEIFDDQFSVERPDGSNFTLKIRSTKLEDSAMYFCASRFDTFAYEQYFGPGTRLTVT.

This sequence joins TRBV19 and TRBJ1-1; unclear D gene. CDR1 and CDR2 (germline): LNHDA, SQIVND (reference sequence). The CDR3 is 17 residues long. The germline V and J ends were trimmed by 5 bases and 0 bases, with 19 bases remaining between them. DNA for the CDR3: TGTGCCAGTAGTCCCGCAGGCCCCTTTCGTATGAACACTGAAGCTTTCTTT. Translating it yields CASSPAGPFRMNTEAFF.

V gene TRBV5-1 combines with J gene TRBJ1-2, with D perhaps TRBD1 (6 bases). The germline V gene encodes CDR1 SGHRS and CDR2 YFSETQ. CDR3 length: 15 amino acids. V was trimmed by 0 bases and J by 8 bases, leaving 17 bases between them. CDR3 sequence reads: CASSLGRSQGQGYTF. The CDR3 nucleotides are TGCGCCAGCAGCTTGGGACGATCGCAGGGGCAGGGCTACACCTTC. The full variable domain, rest sourced from reference TRBV5-1 and TRBJ1-2, is KAGVTQTPRYLIKTRGQQVTLSCSPISGHRSVSWYQQTPGQGLQFLFEYFSETQRNKGNFPGRFSGRQFSNSRSEMNVSTLELGDSALYLCASSLGRSQGQGYTFGSGTRLTVV.

The rearrangement uses TRBV7-2 and TRBJ1-2, with D hard to call. Germline V gene data show CDR1 as SGHTA and CDR2 as FQGNSA. The V end was cut by 0 bases, the J end by 0 bases, with 11 bases between. The CDR3 loop spans 16 amino acids. CDR3 nucleotides: TGTGCCAGCAGCTTAGCGCCAACGGGAGCTAACTATGGCTACACCTTC. Translating gives CASSLAPTGANYGYTF.

The chain links TRBV5-1 to TRBJ2-5, with TRBD1 identical over 9 bases. Germline loops: CDR1 SGHRS, CDR2 YFSETQ. The CDR3 extends over 15 amino acids. The J segment lost 6 bases and the V segment lost 1 base, leaving 7 bases of the junction unmatched. CDR3 bases: TGCGCCAGCAGCTTGCCTGTACAGGGGGCAAAGACCCAGTACTTC. Translation gives CASSLPVQGAKTQYF.

V gene TRBV4-2 combines with J gene TRBJ1-5; perhaps TRBD1 as D (5 bases). Trimming took off 3 bases at V and 15 bases at J, with 15 bases between the two ends. The V gene's germline CDR1 is LGHNA and CDR2 YNFKEQ. The CDR3 covers 12 residues. The CDR3 here is CASSHIMGLMHF. The CDR3 bases are TGTGCCAGCAGCCATATCATGGGACTTATGCATTTT.

The gene calls are TRBV19 and TRBJ2-1; 7 nucleotides agree with TRBD2. Germline values: CDR1 LNHDA, CDR2 SQIVND (reference sequence). This CDR3 has 15 residues. Trimming at V came to 3 bases and at J to 5 bases, leaving 7 bases not matched to a gene. The CDR3 nucleotides read TGTGCCAGTAGTATCGGCGGGAGTTTGAACAATGAGCAGTTCTTC. Translated, it gives CASSIGGSLNNEQFF.

The rearrangement joins TRBV7-3 to TRBJ2-7, with D hard to call. The CDR3 extends over 14 amino acids. V was cut by 2 bases and J by 1 base, with 9 bases left in between. Germline CDR1 and CDR2: SGHTA and FQGTGA. CDR3 loop: CASSLQPTSYEQYF. The CDR3 region has the DNA TGTGCCAGCAGCTTACAGCCTACTTCCTACGAGCAGTACTTC.

The V and J genes are TRBV30 and TRBJ1-5, with 7 bases matching TRBD1. The CDR3 totals 13 residues. V lost 0 bases and J lost 7; bases outside the gene matches: 3. Germline V gene sequence: CDR1 GTSNPN, CDR2 SVGIG (reference sequence). Here the CDR3 reads CAWSVQGLQPQHF. In DNA form, the CDR3 reads TGTGCCTGGAGTGTACAGGGGCTCCAGCCCCAGCATTTT.

This clone was recorded only once. The chain combines TRBV11-3 with TRBJ2-1, with D perhaps being TRBD1 or TRBD2 (5 bases each). Deletions cut 8 bases from V and 5 bases from J, with 13 bases between. Germline V lookup: CDR1 SGHNT, CDR2 YENEEA. The CDR3 loop spans 13 amino acids. The CDR3 sequence: CASGDRQDNEQFF. CDR3 bases: TGTGCCAGCGGGGACCGGCAGGACAATGAGCAGTTCTTC.

The chain uses TRBV19 and TRBJ2-3; 8 bases map to TRBD2. The CDR3 consists of 15 residues. Losses at the gene ends were 6 bases for V and 3 bases for J; bases not matched to a gene: 8. Germline assignment: CDR1 LNHDA and CDR2 SQIVND (reference sequence). CDR3 in amino acids: CASSRGGRLTDTQYF. In DNA form, the CDR3 reads TGTGCCAGTAGCCGGGGGGGGCGGCTAACAGATACGCAGTATTTT.

This clone was detected only a few times. The V gene is TRBV6-5, the J gene TRBJ1-5; D unclear. V was trimmed by 5 bases and J by 5 bases, leaving 10 bases between them. Germline CDR1 and CDR2: MNHEY and SVGAGI. There are 13 residues in the CDR3. CDR3 protein: CASSVQRDQPQHF. The CDR3 DNA reads TGTGCCAGCAGTGTACAACGGGATCAGCCCCAGCATTTT.

The chain has TRBV9 and TRBJ1-4; D not resolved. Germline V lookup: CDR1 SGDLS, CDR2 YYNGEE. Trimming removed 4 bases from V and 0 bases from J, with 10 bases in between. The CDR3 sequence is 15 residues long. In nucleotides, the CDR3 is TGTGCCAGCAGCTACAACGTCGCAACTAATGAAAAACTGTTTTTT. Translated: CASSYNVATNEKLFF.

The V and J genes are TRBV19 and TRBJ1-1; TRBD1 might be the D (6 bases). CDR3 length: 15 residues. CDR1 and CDR2 from the germline V gene are LNHDA and SQIVND (reference sequence). V was cut by 3 bases and J by 1 base, with 12 bases left in between. The CDR3 protein is CASSIFGRGNTEAFF. The CDR3 DNA sequence: TGTGCCAGTAGTATTTTCGGCAGGGGGAACACTGAAGCTTTCTTT.

The chain has TRBV29-1 and TRBJ1-2, with no clear D. V lost 3 bases and J 3 bases, leaving 11 bases between the germline ends. CDR3 length: 13 amino acids. Germline-derived CDR1 and CDR2 are SQVTM and ANQGSEA. CDR3 protein: CSVEEVRDYGYTF. The CDR3 coding sequence is TGCAGCGTTGAGGAGGTCCGGGACTATGGCTACACCTTC.

J is TRBJ2-7 and V is TRBV27, with 9 bases aligning to TRBD1. This CDR3 spans 16 amino acids. V was pared by 6 bases and J by 1 base, with 10 bases of the junction left unmatched. Germline values: CDR1 MNHEY, CDR2 SMNVEV (reference sequence). CDR3 in DNA: TGTGCCAGCAGCCGATTTCCAGGGACAGGGTCCTACGAGCAGTACTTC. Its protein is CASSRFPGTGSYEQYF.

The V gene is TRBV10-1, the J gene TRBJ2-3; the D call may be TRBD1 or TRBD2 (5 bases each). This CDR3 comprises 15 residues. Germline V gives CDR1 WNHNN, CDR2 SYGVQD (reference sequence). The V gene lost 3 bases and the J gene lost 1 base, with 11 bases spanning the gap. DNA of the CDR3: TGCGCCAGCAGTGACAGGGAGTCTGGCACAGATACGCAGTATTTT. It encodes CASSDRESGTDTQYF.